A single sample gave rise to the 23 T cell receptor beta chains below, sequenced in a study of cytomegalovirus exposure and HLA in healthy donors. In the PCR, 60 Vbeta and 13 Jbeta primers were used. Measured with immunoSEQ multiplex PCR; TCRdb has only the in-frame clones, and not every one. This sample yields 160,000 or so clones, of which 72% are seen a single time; 2.5% belongs to the top ten. Sequenced sample: PBMCs. The receptors were sampled from a human donor in good health.

The chain has TRBV19 and TRBJ2-7; D not certain. This CDR3 has 12 amino acids. Deletions cut 1 base from V and 5 bases from J, with 6 bases between. Germline-derived CDR1 and CDR2 are LNHDA and SQIVND (reference sequence). In nucleotides, the CDR3 is TGTGCCAGTAGTATAGGGCAAAACGAGCAGTACTTC. Its protein is CASSIGQNEQYF.

The chain carries TRBV27 and TRBJ1-4, with TRBD1 matching 7 bases. The CDR3 covers 14 residues. V shed 5 bases, J shed 11 bases, and the junction held 11 bases outside the gene matches. Germline V gene lookup returns CDR1 MNHEY and CDR2 SMNVEV (reference sequence). Written as DNA, the CDR3 is TGTGCCAGCAGTCTGTTTGGGACAGACTTGAAACTGTTTTTT. It translates to CASSLFGTDLKLFF. Using reference TRBV27 and TRBJ1-4 for the parts outside the CDR3, the full variable domain is EAQVTQNPRYLITVTGKKLTVTCSQNMNHEYMSWYRQDPGLGLRQIYYSMNVEVTDKGDVPEGYKVSRKEKRNFPLILESPSPNQTSLYFCASSLFGTDLKLFFGSGTQLSVL.

The chain employs TRBV5-8 and TRBJ1-1; D call uncertain. Germline V gives CDR1 SGHTS, CDR2 YDEGEE. Trimming shortened V by 5 bases and J by 5 bases, and 7 bases separated the two germline ends. The CDR3 spans 11 residues. The CDR3: CASRSQTEAFF. DNA for the CDR3: TGTGCCAGCAGATCACAAACTGAAGCTTTCTTT.

This sequence joins TRBV7-2 and TRBJ2-5, with TRBD2 matching 8 bases. The CDR3 runs to 16 residues. Germline V gene sequence: CDR1 SGHTA, CDR2 FQGNSA. V lost 2 bases, J lost 5 bases, and 10 bases stayed unmatched. This CDR3 is CASSLWGGGQGETQYF. CDR3 DNA: TGTGCCAGCAGCTTATGGGGCGGGGGGCAAGGGGAGACCCAGTACTTC.

V gene TRBV6-4 combines with J gene TRBJ1-2; 12 bases fit TRBD1. The germline CDR1 and CDR2 sequences are MRHNA and SNTAGT. The CDR3 runs 15 residues. The V and J ends lost 6 bases and 2 bases, in that order; junction bases with no gene match: 4. CDR3 protein: CASRLGTGGNYGYTF. The CDR3 DNA sequence: TGTGCCAGCAGACTCGGGACAGGGGGCAACTATGGCTACACCTTC.

The genes are TRBV13 and TRBJ1-3; a weak D match, TRBD1 (6 bases). V was clipped by 4 bases and J by 2 bases, with 12 bases between them. The CDR3 spans 15 residues. The germline CDR1 and CDR2 sequences are PRHDT and FYEKMQ (reference sequence). As DNA, the CDR3 is TGTGCCAGCAGCTCCCTAGGGGGTCCTGGAAACACCATATATTTT. Encoded protein: CASSSLGGPGNTIYF.

The DNA for the CDR3 is TGTGCCAGCAGCCAAGACAGGGGGATGAACACTGAAGCTTTCTTT. As protein: CASSQDRGMNTEAFF. This chain links TRBV14 with TRBJ1-1; 7 bases map to TRBD1. This CDR3 region has 15 residues. After removal of 0 bases from V and 0 bases from J, the junction contained 1 base not matched to a gene. The germline CDR1 and CDR2 sequences are SGHDN and FVKESK.

This sequence joins TRBV5-1 and TRBJ2-1; 13 nucleotides agree with TRBD2. V was clipped by 4 bases and J by 4 bases; unmatched bases: 8. This CDR3 region has 17 residues. Germline V lookup: CDR1 SGHRS, CDR2 YFSETQ. CDR3 bases: TGCGCCAGCAGCCCCTCGACGACTAGCGGGGGGTACAATGAGCAGTTCTTC. Its protein is CASSPSTTSGGYNEQFF.

The rearrangement uses TRBV7-9 and TRBJ2-2, with unresolved D. With 3 bases removed from V and 2 bases from J, the gap between germline ends came to 10 bases. The CDR3 is 15 residues long. The germline gives CDR1 SEHNR, CDR2 FQNEAQ (reference sequence). CDR3 nucleotide sequence: TGTGCCAGCAGCTTCGGTACAGTAAACACCGGGGAGCTGTTTTTT. Amino acid sequence: CASSFGTVNTGELFF.

V is TRBV18 and J is TRBJ1-5, with 7 nucleotides matching TRBD1. The V and J ends lost 3 bases and 3 bases, in that order; junction bases with no gene match: 8. CDR1 is KGHSH and CDR2 is LQKENI in the germline V gene. The CDR3 sequence is 16 residues long. CDR3 sequence: CASSPYGGGINQPQHF. DNA for the CDR3: TGTGCCAGCTCACCTTACGGAGGGGGCATCAATCAGCCCCAGCATTTT. Looking up the rest from reference TRBV18 and TRBJ1-5 gives the full variable domain: NAGVMQNPRHLVRRRGQEARLRCSPMKGHSHVYWYRQLPEEGLKFMVYLQKENIIDESGMPKERFSAEFPKEGPSILRIQQVVRGDSAAYFCASSPYGGGINQPQHFGDGTRLSIL.

J is TRBJ2-7 and V is TRBV7-6, with a tentative D call TRBD1 (6 bases). Trimming took off 4 bases at V and 4 bases at J, with 20 bases between the two ends. Per the germline V gene, CDR1 is SGHVS and CDR2 is FNYEAQ. The CDR3 loop spans 16 amino acids. The CDR3 DNA reads TGTGCCAGCAGCTCCCCGACAGGAAAGGTCCCTTACGAGCAGTACTTC. Translated, it gives CASSSPTGKVPYEQYF.

CDR3 bases: TGTGCCAGCAGTTATGCAACAGGGTCAGGCACAGATACGCAGTATTTT. This codes for CASSYATGSGTDTQYF. The rearrangement uses TRBV6-5 and TRBJ2-3, with a possible D match to TRBD1 (6 bases). Trimming pared 3 bases from V and 1 base from J, leaving 14 bases between. CDR3 size: 16 residues. Per the germline V gene, CDR1 is MNHEY and CDR2 is SVGAGI.

The chain is built from TRBV5-1 and TRBJ2-1, with 9 bases lining up with TRBD1. Germline lookup yields CDR1 SGHRS and CDR2 YFSETQ. Losses at the gene ends were 0 bases for V and 4 bases for J; bases not matched to a gene: 5. The CDR3 runs to 16 residues. The CDR3 protein is CASSLEGQGPYNEQFF. The CDR3, as DNA: TGCGCCAGCAGCTTGGAGGGACAGGGTCCTTACAATGAGCAGTTCTTC.

This clone was counted between two and nine times. The chain uses TRBV18 and TRBJ2-7; 7 positions match TRBD1. Germline V gene data show CDR1 as KGHSH and CDR2 as LQKENI. V lost 4 bases, J lost 3 bases, and 6 bases stayed unmatched. The CDR3 spans 14 residues. This CDR3 is CASSRGRQGYEQYF. CDR3 coding DNA: TGTGCCAGCTCACGGGGCAGACAGGGCTACGAGCAGTACTTC.

This clone occurred a few times. The rearrangement links TRBV4-3 to TRBJ2-7; possibly TRBD2 for D (7 bases). V was trimmed by 1 base and J by 3 bases, leaving 16 bases between them. The CDR3 length is 16 residues. The germline gives CDR1 LGHNA, CDR2 YSLEER. CDR3 DNA: TGCGCCAGCAGCCAAGCTTGGGGGGGGGCCCACTACGAGCAGTACTTC. Its translation is CASSQAWGGAHYEQYF.

This rearrangement joins TRBV5-1 to TRBJ2-1; 8 bases line up with TRBD2. CDR3 length equals 16 residues. The V and J ends lost 1 base and 0 bases, in that order; junction bases with no gene match: 3. Germline V lookup: CDR1 SGHRS, CDR2 YFSETQ. CDR3 in amino acids: CASSLTAGGSYNEQFF. CDR3 DNA sequence: TGCGCCAGCAGCTTGACCGCGGGGGGCTCCTACAATGAGCAGTTCTTC.

This clone was observed a handful of times. This sequence joins TRBV29-1 and TRBJ2-5, with TRBD1 matching over 8 bases. The J call is in doubt because the DNA end fits TRBJ2-7 better. This CDR3 contains 12 residues. Germline CDR1 SQVTM, CDR2 ANQGSEA. The chain's CDR3 is CSADQGAREQYF. DNA of the CDR3: TGCAGCGCCGATCAGGGGGCGCGCGAGCAGTACTTC.

The CDR3 reads CSVVRGSTDTQYF. In DNA, the CDR3 is TGCAGCGTTGTCCGAGGTAGCACAGATACGCAGTATTTT. The chain uses TRBV29-1 and TRBJ2-3; D unresolved. The V gene's germline CDR1 is SQVTM and CDR2 ANQGSEA. Trimming took off 4 bases at V and 0 bases at J, with 8 bases between the two ends. The CDR3 is 13 amino acids.

This clone showed up just a few times. The rearrangement joins TRBV10-1 to TRBJ1-5; D possibly corresponds to TRBD1 (5 bases). The CDR3 is made up of 15 amino acids. Trimming removed 6 bases from V and 6 bases from J, with 18 bases in between. The germline gives CDR1 WNHNN, CDR2 SYGVQD (reference sequence). DNA of the CDR3: TGCGCCAGCAGCCAAGGACACTCTTGGGGTCAGCCCCAGCATTTT. Translated: CASSQGHSWGQPQHF.

This chain joins TRBV27 and TRBJ2-4; 7 bases map to TRBD1. The V segment lost 5 bases and the J segment 6 bases; nucleotides outside the gene matches: 10. CDR1 is MNHEY, CDR2 SMNVEV, per germline (reference sequence). This CDR3 spans 15 amino acids. CDR3 protein: CASSVDRVGRNIQYF. The CDR3 DNA is TGTGCCAGCAGTGTAGACAGGGTTGGGAGAAACATTCAGTACTTC.

V gene TRBV6-1 combines with J gene TRBJ2-4, with D perhaps matching TRBD2 (5 bases). This CDR3 spans 14 amino acids. The germline V gene has CDR1 MNHNS and CDR2 SASEGT. Trimming pared 5 bases from V and 6 bases from J, leaving 14 bases between. CDR3 sequence: CASSTRPAGNIQYF. The CDR3 region has the DNA TGTGCCAGCAGTACCAGACCGGCGGGAAACATTCAGTACTTC.

This rearrangement joins TRBV6-1 to TRBJ2-5, with 11 bases that match TRBD2. J gave up 6 bases and V 2 bases, and 8 bases lay outside the gene matches. The CDR3 length is 16 residues. Germline V gene sequence: CDR1 MNHNS, CDR2 SASEGT. Here the CDR3 DNA reads TGTGCCAGCAGTGAATGGCTAGCGGGGGGCCTTAAGACCCAGTACTTC. Translation: CASSEWLAGGLKTQYF.

The chain uses TRBV6-6 and TRBJ2-7, with TRBD2 identical over 11 bases. The V gene end was trimmed by 6 bases and the J gene end by 2 bases; junction bases not matched to a gene: 6. Germline CDR1 is MNHNY and CDR2 is SVGAGI (reference sequence). This CDR3 comprises 15 residues. The CDR3 nucleotides are TGTGCCAGCAGGGAACTAGCGGGGGTCACCTACGAGCAGTACTTC. It encodes CASRELAGVTYEQYF.